The 6 T cell receptor beta chains below all came from one sample that was sequenced in a study of T cell responses to AZD1222 COVID-19 vaccine. Assay: immunoSEQ multiplex PCR; the TCRdb copy retains only in-frame clones and omits some. Among over 90,000 clones listed, roughly nine tenths were seen once. This specimen was peripheral blood, taken on day 0 of AZD1222 vaccination. Receptors were obtained from an adult in good health.

The gene calls are TRBV29-1 and TRBJ1-6, with TRBD1 matching over 10 bases. This CDR3 region has 13 residues. Germline CDR1 and CDR2: SQVTM and ANQGSEA. V lost 7 bases, J lost 9 bases, and 6 bases stayed unmatched. The DNA for the CDR3 is TGCAGCGCTCGACAGGGGGCGGGTTCACCCCTCCACTTT. Protein: CSARQGAGSPLHF.

The genes are TRBV7-2 and TRBJ2-7; 7 bases are shared with TRBD1. Germline V gene sequence: CDR1 SGHTA, CDR2 FQGNSA. This CDR3 contains 14 residues. J gave up 0 bases and V 5 bases, and 4 bases lay outside the gene matches. The CDR3 protein is CASSRAGGSYEQYF. DNA for the CDR3: TGTGCCAGCAGCCGCGCAGGGGGCTCCTACGAGCAGTACTTC.

This clone was seen just once. The chain uses TRBV30 and TRBJ2-3, with 11 positions matching TRBD2. The germline gives CDR1 GTSNPN, CDR2 SVGIG (reference sequence). V shed 2 bases, J shed 4 bases, and the junction held 5 bases outside the gene matches. The CDR3 loop spans 15 amino acids. This CDR3 is CAWSSGLAGSDTQYF. CDR3 bases: TGTGCCTGGAGTTCCGGACTAGCGGGCTCAGATACGCAGTATTTT.

This chain links TRBV7-9 with TRBJ1-1; D ambiguous. The length of the CDR3 is 15 residues. V was cut by 2 bases and J by 2 bases, with 12 bases left in between. Germline V gives CDR1 SEHNR, CDR2 FQNEAQ (reference sequence). CDR3 DNA sequence: TGTGCCAGCAGCTTATCTGGGAACAGTAACACTGAAGCTTTCTTT. The encoded protein is CASSLSGNSNTEAFF.

This clone was counted a few times. This chain uses TRBV7-2 with TRBJ2-1, with 8 bases identical to TRBD2. V lost 3 bases to trimming and J lost 5 bases; unmatched junction nucleotides: 6. The CDR3 is 15 amino acids. Germline V gene lookup returns CDR1 SGHTA and CDR2 FQGNSA. The CDR3: CASSFSGLVNNEQFF. CDR3 sequence (DNA): TGTGCCAGCAGCTTCTCGGGACTAGTTAACAATGAGCAGTTCTTC.

The chain couples TRBV28 to TRBJ2-1; tentative D call: TRBD2 (5 bases). CDR3 length equals 14 residues. Germline V gene lookup returns CDR1 MDHEN and CDR2 SYDVKM. CDR3 amino acids: CATTFGVVNNEQFF. Here the CDR3 DNA reads TGTGCGACCACTTTCGGGGTAGTGAACAATGAGCAGTTCTTC.